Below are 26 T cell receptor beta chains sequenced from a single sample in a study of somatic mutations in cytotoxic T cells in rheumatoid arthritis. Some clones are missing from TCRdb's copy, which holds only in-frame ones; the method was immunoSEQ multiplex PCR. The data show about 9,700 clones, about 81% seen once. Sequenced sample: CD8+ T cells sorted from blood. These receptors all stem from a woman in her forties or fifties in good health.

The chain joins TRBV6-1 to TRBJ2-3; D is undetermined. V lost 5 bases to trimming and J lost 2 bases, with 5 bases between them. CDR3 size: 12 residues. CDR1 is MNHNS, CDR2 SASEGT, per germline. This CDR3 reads CASSYPTDTQYF. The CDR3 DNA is TGTGCCAGCAGTTATCCCACAGATACGCAGTATTTT.

This CDR3 reads CASSESGGQENYGYTF. For the CDR3, the DNA is TGTGCCAGCAGTGAATCGGGCGGGCAGGAGAACTATGGCTACACCTTC. The gene calls are TRBV25-1 and TRBJ1-2; unclear D gene. Germline loops: CDR1 MGHDK, CDR2 SYGVNS. The CDR3 length is 16 residues. The V end lost 1 base, the J end lost 2 bases, and 14 bases lay between the germline ends.

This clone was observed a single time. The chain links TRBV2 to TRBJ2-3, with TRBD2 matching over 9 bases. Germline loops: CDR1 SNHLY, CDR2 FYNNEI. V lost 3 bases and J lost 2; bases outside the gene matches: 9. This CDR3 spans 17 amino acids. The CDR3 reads CASSEGRLAGITDTQYF. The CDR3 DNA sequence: TGTGCCAGCAGTGAGGGAAGGCTAGCGGGGATCACAGATACGCAGTATTTT.

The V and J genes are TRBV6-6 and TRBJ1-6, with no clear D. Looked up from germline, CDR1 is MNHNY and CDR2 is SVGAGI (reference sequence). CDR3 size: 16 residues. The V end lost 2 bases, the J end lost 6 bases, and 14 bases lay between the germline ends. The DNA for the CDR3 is TGTGCCAGCAGTTACCGCGGCCCGTATTCTAATTCACCCCTCCACTTT. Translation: CASSYRGPYSNSPLHF.

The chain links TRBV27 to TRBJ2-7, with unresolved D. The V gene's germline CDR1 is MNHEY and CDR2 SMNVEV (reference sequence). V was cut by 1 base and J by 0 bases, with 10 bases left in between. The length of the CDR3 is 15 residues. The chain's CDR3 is CASSLYPGVSYEQYF. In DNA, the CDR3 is TGTGCCAGCAGTTTATATCCAGGCGTCTCCTACGAGCAGTACTTC.

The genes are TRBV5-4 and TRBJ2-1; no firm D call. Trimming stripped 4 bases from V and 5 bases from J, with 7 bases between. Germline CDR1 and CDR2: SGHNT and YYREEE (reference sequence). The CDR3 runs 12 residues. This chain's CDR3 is CASSHGNNEQFF. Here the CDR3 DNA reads TGTGCCAGCAGCCACGGTAACAATGAGCAGTTCTTC.

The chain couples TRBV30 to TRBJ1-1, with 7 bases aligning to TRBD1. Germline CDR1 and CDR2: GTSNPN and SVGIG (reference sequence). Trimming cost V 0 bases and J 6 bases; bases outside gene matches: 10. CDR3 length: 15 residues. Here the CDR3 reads CAWSVPQEGAPEAFF. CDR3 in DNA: TGTGCCTGGAGTGTACCCCAGGAGGGGGCCCCTGAAGCTTTCTTT.

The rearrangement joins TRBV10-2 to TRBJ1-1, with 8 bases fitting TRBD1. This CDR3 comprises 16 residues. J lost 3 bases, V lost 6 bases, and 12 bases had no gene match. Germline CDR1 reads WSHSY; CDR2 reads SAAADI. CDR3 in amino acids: CASSQTGAIGDTEAFF. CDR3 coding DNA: TGCGCCAGCAGCCAGACAGGGGCGATCGGGGACACTGAAGCTTTCTTT.

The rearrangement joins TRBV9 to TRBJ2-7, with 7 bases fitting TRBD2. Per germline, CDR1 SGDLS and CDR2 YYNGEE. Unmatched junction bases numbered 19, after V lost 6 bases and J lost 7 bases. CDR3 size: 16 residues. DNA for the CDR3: TGTGCCAGCACCCCATTGGGGACCGGGAGGATGAGGGAGCAGTACTTC. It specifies CASTPLGTGRMREQYF. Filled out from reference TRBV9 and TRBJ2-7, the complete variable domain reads DSGVTQTPKHLITATGQRVTLRCSPRSGDLSVYWYQQSLDQGLQFLIQYYNGEERAKGNILERFSAQQFPDLHSELNLSSLELGDSALYFCASTPLGTGRMREQYFGPGTRLTVT.

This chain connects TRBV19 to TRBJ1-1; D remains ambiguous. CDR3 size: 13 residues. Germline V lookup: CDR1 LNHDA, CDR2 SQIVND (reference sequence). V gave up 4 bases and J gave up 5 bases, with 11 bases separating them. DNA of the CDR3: TGTGCCAGTAGTACAATGGCGGGGACTGAAGCTTTCTTT. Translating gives CASSTMAGTEAFF.

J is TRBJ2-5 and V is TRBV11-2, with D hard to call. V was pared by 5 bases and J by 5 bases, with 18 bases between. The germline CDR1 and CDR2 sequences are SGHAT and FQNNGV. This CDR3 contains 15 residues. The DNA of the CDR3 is TGTGCCAGCAGCCCTCTCGTTCGCGGCGGCGAGACCCAGTACTTC. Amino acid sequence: CASSPLVRGGETQYF. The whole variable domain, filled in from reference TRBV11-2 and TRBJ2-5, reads EAGVAQSPRYKIIEKRQSVAFWCNPISGHATLYWYQQILGQGPKLLIQFQNNGVVDDSQLPKDRFSAERLKGVDSTLKIQPAKLEDSAVYLCASSPLVRGGETQYFGPGTRLLVL.

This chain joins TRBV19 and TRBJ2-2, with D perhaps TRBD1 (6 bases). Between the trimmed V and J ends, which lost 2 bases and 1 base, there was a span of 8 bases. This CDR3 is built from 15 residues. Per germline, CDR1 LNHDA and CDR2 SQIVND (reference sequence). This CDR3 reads CASSIIQGNTGELFF. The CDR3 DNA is TGTGCCAGTAGTATAATACAGGGGAACACCGGGGAGCTGTTTTTT.

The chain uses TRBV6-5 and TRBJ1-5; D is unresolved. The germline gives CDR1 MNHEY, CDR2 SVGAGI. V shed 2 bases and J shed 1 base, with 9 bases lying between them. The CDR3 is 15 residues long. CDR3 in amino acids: CASSYGGESNQPQHF. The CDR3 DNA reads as TGTGCCAGCAGTTACGGCGGGGAGAGCAATCAGCCCCAGCATTTT.

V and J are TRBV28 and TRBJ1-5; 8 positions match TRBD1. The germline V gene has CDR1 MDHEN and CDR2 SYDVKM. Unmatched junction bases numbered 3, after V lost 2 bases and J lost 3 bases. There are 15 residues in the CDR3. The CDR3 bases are TGTGCCAGCAGTTTAGACAGGGGAGACAATCAGCCCCAGCATTTT. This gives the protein CASSLDRGDNQPQHF.

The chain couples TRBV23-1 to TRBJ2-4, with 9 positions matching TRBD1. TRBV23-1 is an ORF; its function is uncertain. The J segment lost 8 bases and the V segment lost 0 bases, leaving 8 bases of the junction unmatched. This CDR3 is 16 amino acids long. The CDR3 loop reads CASSQSQGQGRDIQYF. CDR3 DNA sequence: TGCGCCAGCAGTCAATCTCAGGGACAGGGACGAGACATTCAGTACTTC.

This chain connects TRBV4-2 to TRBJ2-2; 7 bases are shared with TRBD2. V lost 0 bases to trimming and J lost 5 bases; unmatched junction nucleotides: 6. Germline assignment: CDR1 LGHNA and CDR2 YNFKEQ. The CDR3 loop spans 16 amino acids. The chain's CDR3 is CASSQDVAGETGELFF. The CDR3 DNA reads TGTGCCAGCAGCCAAGATGTGGCGGGAGAAACCGGGGAGCTGTTTTTT.

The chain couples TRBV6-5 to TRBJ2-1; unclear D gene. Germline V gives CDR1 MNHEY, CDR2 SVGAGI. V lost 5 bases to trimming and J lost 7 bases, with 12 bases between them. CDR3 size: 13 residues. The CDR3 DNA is TGTGCCAGCAGTGGCCACTACCAAAATGAGCAGTTCTTC. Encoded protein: CASSGHYQNEQFF.

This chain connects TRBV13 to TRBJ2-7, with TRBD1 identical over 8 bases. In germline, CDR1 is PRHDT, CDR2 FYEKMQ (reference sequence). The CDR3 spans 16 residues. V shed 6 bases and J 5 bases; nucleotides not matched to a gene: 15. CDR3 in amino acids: CASRAQGAQSTDEQYF. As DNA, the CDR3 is TGTGCCAGCAGGGCCCAGGGGGCGCAGTCCACAGACGAGCAGTACTTC.

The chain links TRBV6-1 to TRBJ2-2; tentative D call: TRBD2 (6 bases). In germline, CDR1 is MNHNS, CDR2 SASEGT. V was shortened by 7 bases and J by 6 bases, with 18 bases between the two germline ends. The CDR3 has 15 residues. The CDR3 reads CASMGRRGEAGELFF. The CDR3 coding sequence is TGTGCCAGCATGGGGAGGAGGGGAGAGGCCGGGGAGCTGTTTTTT.

The DNA for the CDR3 is TGTGCCAGCAGCTGGACTAGCGATCAAGAGACCCAGTACTTC. It encodes CASSWTSDQETQYF. The chain couples TRBV5-4 to TRBJ2-5; TRBD2 matches 9 bases. V shed 3 bases, J shed 2 bases, and the junction held 2 bases outside the gene matches. CDR3 length equals 14 residues. Germline-derived CDR1 and CDR2 are SGHNT and YYREEE (reference sequence).

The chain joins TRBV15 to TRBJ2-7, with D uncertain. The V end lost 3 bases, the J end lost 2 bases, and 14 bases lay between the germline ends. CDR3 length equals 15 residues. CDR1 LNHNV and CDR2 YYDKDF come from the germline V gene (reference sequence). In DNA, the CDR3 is TGTGCCACCAGCAGGGAGCCGGAACGGACCTACGAGCAGTACTTC. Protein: CATSREPERTYEQYF.

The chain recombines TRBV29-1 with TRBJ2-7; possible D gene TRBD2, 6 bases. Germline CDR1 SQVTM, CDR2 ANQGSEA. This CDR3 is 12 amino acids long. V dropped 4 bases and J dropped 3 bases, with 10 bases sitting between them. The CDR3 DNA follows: TGCAGCGTTGCGGGGGAAGGCTACGAGCAGTACTTC. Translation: CSVAGEGYEQYF.

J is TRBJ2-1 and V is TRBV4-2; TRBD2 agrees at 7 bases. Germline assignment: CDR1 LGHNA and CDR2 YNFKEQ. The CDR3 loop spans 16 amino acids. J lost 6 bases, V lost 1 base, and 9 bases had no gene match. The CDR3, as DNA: TGTGCCAGCAGCCAAGCGCGGGGGACCTCTGCCAATGAGCAGTTCTTC. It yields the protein CASSQARGTSANEQFF.

This CDR3 is CASSYSAGGLYYGYTF. The CDR3 nucleotides are TGTGCCAGCAGTTACTCAGCGGGAGGACTTTACTATGGCTACACCTTC. V usage is TRBV6-5 and J usage is TRBJ1-2; D gene unclear. Trimming took off 0 bases at V and 3 bases at J, with 14 bases between the two ends. Germline V lookup: CDR1 MNHEY, CDR2 SVGAGI. This CDR3 comprises 16 residues.

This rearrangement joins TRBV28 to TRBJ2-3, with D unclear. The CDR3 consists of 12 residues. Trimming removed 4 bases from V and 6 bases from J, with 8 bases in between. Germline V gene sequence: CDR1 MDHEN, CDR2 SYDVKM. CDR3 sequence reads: CASSSAWDTQYF. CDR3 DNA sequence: TGTGCCAGCAGTTCCGCGTGGGATACGCAGTATTTT.

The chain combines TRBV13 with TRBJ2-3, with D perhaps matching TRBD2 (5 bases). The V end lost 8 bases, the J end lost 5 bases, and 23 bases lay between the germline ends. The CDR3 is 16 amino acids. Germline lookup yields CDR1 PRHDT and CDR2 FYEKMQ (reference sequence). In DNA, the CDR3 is TGTGCCAGCGCCGATCCGGGATCGGCAAAGGGAGATACGCAGTATTTT. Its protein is CASADPGSAKGDTQYF. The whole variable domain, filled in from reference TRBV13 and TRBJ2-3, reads AAGVIQSPRHLIKEKRETATLKCYPIPRHDTVYWYQQGPGQDPQFLISFYEKMQSDKGSIPDRFSAQQFSDYHSELNMSSLELGDSALYFCASADPGSAKGDTQYFGPGTRLTVL.